The rows below give T cell receptor beta chains drawn from one sample of a study of Tregs in tolerant kidney transplant recipients. TCRdb's table, derived via immunoSEQ multiplex PCR, lists solely in-frame clones and lacks some. The sample contains fewer than 60,000 clones, around 90% of which appear only once. Sequenced material: CD8+ T cells from blood (PBMCs), taken 24 months after the transplant. Receptors were obtained from a human patient who received a combined kidney and bone marrow transplant. The T cells may partly be graft donor cells. The CDR3 runs from the conserved cysteine through the conserved F or W.

v_call	j_call	cdr3_aa
TRBV7-3	TRBJ1-2	CASSLVPRDRDSNYGYTF
TRBV15	TRBJ2-7	CATSPTTSGSYEQYF
TRBV10-3	TRBJ2-1	CAIKTSGGSYNEQFF
TRBV6-5	TRBJ2-7	CASSYSSRGLSYEQYF
TRBV7-9	TRBJ1-3	CASSLAGGLTGNTIYF
TRBV18	TRBJ1-2	CASSPGSFNRNYGYTF
TRBV21-1	TRBJ2-6	CASNKAPSQGWSPSGANVLTF
TRBV4-3	TRBJ2-2	CASSPQEPLEAGELFF
TRBV6-4	TRBJ2-7	CASSGGGNSPYEQYF
TRBV27	TRBJ2-1	CASSLVGGAVNEQFF
TRBV4-3	TRBJ2-7	CASSQDRAVYEQYF
TRBV6-5	TRBJ2-1	CASSLPGLINEQFF
TRBV6-4	TRBJ2-3	CAPGGPGKVPTDTQYF
TRBV11-2	TRBJ2-3	CASSLGRGTDTQYF
TRBV7-9	TRBJ1-5	CASSLDDREDGNQPQHF
TRBV30	TRBJ1-2	CAWSAPGQSVVYGYTF
TRBV15	TRBJ1-2	CATSRGGVGYTF
TRBV19	TRBJ2-1	CASSIIAGIYNEQFF
TRBV7-9	TRBJ1-1	CASSPRQGWTEAFF
TRBV7-6	TRBJ2-1	CASSFGGRAEFNEQFF
TRBV27	TRBJ2-7	CASSFGGASYEQYF
TRBV27	TRBJ2-7	CASSIGPSGNYEQYF
TRBV4-3	TRBJ2-7	CASSHNRAYEQYF
TRBV7-6	TRBJ2-7	CASSLEGTVYYEQYF
TRBV28	TRBJ1-2	CACGGNYGYTF
TRBV27	TRBJ2-5	CASSQLGSQETQYF
TRBV4-3	TRBJ2-1	CASSQVPLLAGGNNEQFF
TRBV12-2	TRBJ2-1	CASRPHGLAGYNEQFF
TRBV7-3	TRBJ2-1	CASSPGQGPDYEQFF
TRBV5-6	TRBJ2-5	CASSAQGRLRTQYF
TRBV6-9	TRBJ2-1	CASSYGVGLYNEQFF
TRBV4-3	TRBJ2-1	CASSQGVAGGYNEQFF
TRBV11-1	TRBJ2-7	CASSLATTYEQYF
TRBV2	TRBJ2-5	CASSEGRLEQETQYF
TRBV4-1	TRBJ1-5	CASSRGQGGGQPQHF
TRBV5-1	TRBJ2-1	CASSLESSGGARNEQFF
TRBV7-2	TRBJ1-4	CASSPNIGQGIYEKLFF
TRBV30	TRBJ1-2	CAWSGGGNVYGYTF
TRBV29-1	TRBJ2-7	CSVENPDRAHEQYF
TRBV13	TRBJ2-7	CASSTDNEQYF
TRBV5-6	TRBJ1-2	CASSTGQGLATF
TRBV9	TRBJ2-5	CASSASGSPTETQYF
TRBV9	TRBJ2-7	CASSVGQTKPFPYEQYF
TRBV9	TRBJ1-2	CASSVGEGFNYGYTF
TRBV28	TRBJ2-7	CASSWWLRDYHEQYF